This T cell receptor (beta chain) derives from a study of memory CD4+ T cells and cytomegalovirus serostatus. A remark on this clone: Its target is unknown.

CDR3 size: 13 residues. The ends were cut back, 1 base at V and 7 bases at J, with 7 bases in the middle. From germline, CDR1 is LNHDA and CDR2 SQIVND (reference sequence). TCRdb's table, derived via immunoSEQ multiplex PCR, lists solely in-frame clones and lacks some. The sample shows approximately 51,000 clones, 70% to 75% of them seen only once. The sort gate was single viable CD3+CD4+CD8-CD45RO+ cells for memory CD4+ T cells. Notes on the study in general: Suggested: most of the CMV-linked TCR signature lies in CD4+ memory cells.

V is TRBV19 and J is TRBJ2-2, with D uncertain. Material: memory CD4+ T cells from blood. The TCR sequence derives from an adult in good health and CMV-seropositive. CDR3 nucleotides: TGTGCCAGTAGTATAGTAAGGGACGGGGAGCTGTTTTTT. This codes for CASSIVRDGELFF.